This entry is about one T cell receptor beta chain. This specimen belongs to a study of blood T cell repertoires in COVID-19. The CDR3 is made up of 20 amino acids. Per germline, CDR1 MNHEY and CDR2 SVGEGT. V shed 5 bases, J shed 0 bases, and the junction held 14 bases outside the gene matches. Assay used: immunoSEQ multiplex PCR; TCRdb lists only in-frame clones, some missing. The table includes some 90,000 clones, roughly 90% detected once. The sequencing sample was made of peripheral blood. The source is a man between 45 and 60 years old with acute or convalescent COVID-19. The rearrangement uses TRBV6-2 or TRBV6-3 and TRBJ2-4, with 12 bases aligning to TRBD2. CDR3 sequence: CASSIQTGLAGYQAKNIQYF. For the CDR3, the DNA is TGTGCCAGCAGTATACAAACGGGACTAGCGGGTTACCAAGCCAAAAACATTCAGTACTTC.